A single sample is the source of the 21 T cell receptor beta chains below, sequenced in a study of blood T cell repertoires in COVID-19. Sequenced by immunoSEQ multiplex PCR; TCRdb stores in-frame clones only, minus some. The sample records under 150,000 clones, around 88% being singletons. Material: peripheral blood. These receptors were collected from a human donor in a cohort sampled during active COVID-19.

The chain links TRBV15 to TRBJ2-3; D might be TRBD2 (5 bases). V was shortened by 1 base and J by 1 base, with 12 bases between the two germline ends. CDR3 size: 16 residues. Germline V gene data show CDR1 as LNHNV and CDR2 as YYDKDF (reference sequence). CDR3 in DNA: TGTGCCACCAGCAGAGGAGGGCGGTCGGGCACAGATACGCAGTATTTT. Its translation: CATSRGGRSGTDTQYF. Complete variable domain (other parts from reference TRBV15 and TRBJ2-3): DAMVIQNPRYQVTQFGKPVTLSCSQTLNHNVMYWYQQKSSQAPKLLFHYYDKDFNNEADTPDNFQSRRPNTSFCFLDIRSPGLGDTAMYLCATSRGGRSGTDTQYFGPGTRLTVL.

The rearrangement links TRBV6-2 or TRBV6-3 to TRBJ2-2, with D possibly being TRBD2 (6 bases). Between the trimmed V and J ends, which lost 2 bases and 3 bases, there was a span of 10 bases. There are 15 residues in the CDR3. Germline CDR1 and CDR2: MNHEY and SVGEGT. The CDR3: CASSYPREYTGELFF. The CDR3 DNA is TGTGCCAGCAGTTACCCTCGGGAGTACACCGGGGAGCTGTTTTTT.

DNA for the CDR3: TGTGCCAGCAGCCCATTAGGGGGGGGTTCCTACGAGCAGTACTTC. Its translation is CASSPLGGGSYEQYF. This rearrangement joins TRBV9 to TRBJ2-7, with a tentative D call TRBD2 (7 bases). Germline-derived CDR1 and CDR2 are SGDLS and YYNGEE. The CDR3 is made up of 15 amino acids. Trimming shortened V by 4 bases and J by 1 base, and 15 bases separated the two germline ends.

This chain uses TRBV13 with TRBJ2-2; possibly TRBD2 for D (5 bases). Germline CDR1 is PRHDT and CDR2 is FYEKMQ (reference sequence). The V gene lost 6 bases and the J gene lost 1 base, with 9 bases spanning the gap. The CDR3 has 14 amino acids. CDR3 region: CASRRGMNTGELFF. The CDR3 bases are TGTGCCAGCAGGAGAGGGATGAACACCGGGGAGCTGTTTTTT.

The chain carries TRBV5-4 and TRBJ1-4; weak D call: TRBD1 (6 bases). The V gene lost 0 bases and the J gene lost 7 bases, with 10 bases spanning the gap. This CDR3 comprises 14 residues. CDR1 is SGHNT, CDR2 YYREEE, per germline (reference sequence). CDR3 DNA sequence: TGTGCCAGCAGCTTGGACAGGGACGGTGAAAAACTGTTTTTT. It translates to CASSLDRDGEKLFF.

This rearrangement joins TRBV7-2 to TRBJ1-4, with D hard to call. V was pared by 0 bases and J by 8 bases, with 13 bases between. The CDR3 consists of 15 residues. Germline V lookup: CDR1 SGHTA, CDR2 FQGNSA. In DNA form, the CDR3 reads TGTGCCAGCAGCTTAGCTAACGTCTTGGGCGAAAAACTGTTTTTT. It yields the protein CASSLANVLGEKLFF.

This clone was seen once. The CDR3 here is CAWSLGVSGTEAFF. Here the CDR3 DNA reads TGTGCCTGGAGCCTAGGGGTTTCAGGCACTGAAGCTTTCTTT. V gene TRBV30 combines with J gene TRBJ1-1, with D possibly TRBD1 on 5 matching bases. The V gene's germline CDR1 is GTSNPN and CDR2 SVGIG (reference sequence). V lost 3 bases, J lost 4 bases, and 15 bases lay in between. The CDR3 is 14 amino acids.

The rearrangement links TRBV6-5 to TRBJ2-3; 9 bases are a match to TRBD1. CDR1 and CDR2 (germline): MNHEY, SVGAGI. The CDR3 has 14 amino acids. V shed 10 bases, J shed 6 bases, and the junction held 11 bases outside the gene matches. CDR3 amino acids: CATTVGTGSDTQYF. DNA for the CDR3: TGTGCCACCACCGTCGGGACAGGGTCGGATACGCAGTATTTT.

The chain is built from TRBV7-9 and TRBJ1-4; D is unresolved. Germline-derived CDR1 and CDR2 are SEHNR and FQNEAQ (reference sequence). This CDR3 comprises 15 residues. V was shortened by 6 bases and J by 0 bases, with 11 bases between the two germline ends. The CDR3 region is CASSSGRATNEKLFF. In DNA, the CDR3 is TGTGCCAGCAGTTCAGGCCGTGCAACTAATGAAAAACTGTTTTTT. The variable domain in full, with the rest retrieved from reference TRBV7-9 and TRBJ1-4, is DTGVSQNPRHKITKRGQNVTFRCDPISEHNRLYWYRQTLGQGPEFLTYFQNEAQLEKSRLLSDRFSAERPKGSFSTLEIQRTEQGDSAMYLCASSSGRATNEKLFFGSGTQLSVL.

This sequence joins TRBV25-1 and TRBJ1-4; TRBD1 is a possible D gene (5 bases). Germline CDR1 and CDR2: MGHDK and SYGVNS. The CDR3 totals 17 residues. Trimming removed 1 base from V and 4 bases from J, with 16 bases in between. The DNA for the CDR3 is TGTGCCAGCAGTGAATTCCTGGGGGAGGAGGATAATGAAAAACTGTTTTTT. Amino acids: CASSEFLGEEDNEKLFF.

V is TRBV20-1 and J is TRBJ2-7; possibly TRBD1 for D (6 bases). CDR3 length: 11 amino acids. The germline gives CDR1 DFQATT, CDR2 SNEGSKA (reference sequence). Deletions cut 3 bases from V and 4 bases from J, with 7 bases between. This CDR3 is CSASRGYEQYF. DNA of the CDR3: TGCAGTGCTAGCAGGGGATACGAGCAGTACTTC.

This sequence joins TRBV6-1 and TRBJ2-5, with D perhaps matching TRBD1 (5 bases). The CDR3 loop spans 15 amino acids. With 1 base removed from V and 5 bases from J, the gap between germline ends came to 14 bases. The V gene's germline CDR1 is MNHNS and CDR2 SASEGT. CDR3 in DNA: TGTGCCAGCAGTGAAGAAACAGGATTGATGGAGACCCAGTACTTC. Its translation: CASSEETGLMETQYF.

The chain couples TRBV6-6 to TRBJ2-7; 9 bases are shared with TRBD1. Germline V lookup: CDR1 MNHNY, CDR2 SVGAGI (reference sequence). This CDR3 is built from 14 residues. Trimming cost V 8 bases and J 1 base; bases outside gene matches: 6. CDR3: CASAGQGISYEQYF. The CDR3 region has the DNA TGTGCCAGCGCTGGACAGGGGATTTCCTACGAGCAGTACTTC.

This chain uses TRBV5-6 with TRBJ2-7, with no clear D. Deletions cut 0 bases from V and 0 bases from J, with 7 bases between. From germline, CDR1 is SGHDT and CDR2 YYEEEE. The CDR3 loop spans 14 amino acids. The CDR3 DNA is TGTGCCAGCAGCTTGGGCACTTACTCCTACGAGCAGTACTTC. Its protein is CASSLGTYSYEQYF.

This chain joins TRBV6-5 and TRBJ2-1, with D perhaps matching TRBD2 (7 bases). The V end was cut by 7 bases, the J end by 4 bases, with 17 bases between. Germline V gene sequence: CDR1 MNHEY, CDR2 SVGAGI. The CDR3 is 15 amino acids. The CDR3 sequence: CASNKQGGLYNEQFF. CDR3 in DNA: TGTGCCAGCAACAAACAGGGAGGGCTTTACAATGAGCAGTTCTTC.

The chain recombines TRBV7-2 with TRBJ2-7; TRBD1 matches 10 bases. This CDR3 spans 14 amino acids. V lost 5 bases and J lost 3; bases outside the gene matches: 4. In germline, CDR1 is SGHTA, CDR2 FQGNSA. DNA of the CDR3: TGTGCCAGCAGCACGGGACAGGGGCTCTACGAGCAGTACTTC. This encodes CASSTGQGLYEQYF. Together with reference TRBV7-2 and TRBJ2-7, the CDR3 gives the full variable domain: GAGVSQSPSNKVTEKGKDVELRCDPISGHTALYWYRQSLGQGLEFLIYFQGNSAPDKSGLPSDRFSAERTGGSVSTLTIQRTQQEDSAVYLCASSTGQGLYEQYFGPGTRLTVT.

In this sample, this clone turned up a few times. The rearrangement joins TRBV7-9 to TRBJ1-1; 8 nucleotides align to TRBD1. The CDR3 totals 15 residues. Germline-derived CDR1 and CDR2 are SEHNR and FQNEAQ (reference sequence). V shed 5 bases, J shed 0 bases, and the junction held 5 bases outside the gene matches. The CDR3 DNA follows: TGTGCCAGCAGCGTACGACAGGGGTTGAACACTGAAGCTTTCTTT. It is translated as CASSVRQGLNTEAFF.

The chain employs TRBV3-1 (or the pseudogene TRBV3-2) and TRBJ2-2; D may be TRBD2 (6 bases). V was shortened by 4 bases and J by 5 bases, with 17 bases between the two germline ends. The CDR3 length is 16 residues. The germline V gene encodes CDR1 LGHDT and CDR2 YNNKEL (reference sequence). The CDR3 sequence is CASSPTGPRGTGELFF. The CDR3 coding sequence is TGTGCCAGCAGCCCCACGGGGCCCCGGGGGACCGGGGAGCTGTTTTTT.

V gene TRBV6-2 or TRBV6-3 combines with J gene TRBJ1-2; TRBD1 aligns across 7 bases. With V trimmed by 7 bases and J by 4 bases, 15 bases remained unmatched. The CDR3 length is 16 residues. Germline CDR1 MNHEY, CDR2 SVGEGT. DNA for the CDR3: TGTGCCAGCACCCCCGGGACAGTCATACGAGTCTATGGCTACACCTTC. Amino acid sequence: CASTPGTVIRVYGYTF.

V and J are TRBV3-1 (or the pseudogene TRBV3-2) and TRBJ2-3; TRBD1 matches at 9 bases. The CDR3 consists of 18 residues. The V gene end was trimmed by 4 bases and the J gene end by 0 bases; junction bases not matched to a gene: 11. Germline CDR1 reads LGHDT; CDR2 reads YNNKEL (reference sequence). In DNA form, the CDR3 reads TGTGCCAGCAGCCTTGGGGGAACAGGGGGCCGAAGCACAGATACGCAGTATTTT. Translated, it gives CASSLGGTGGRSTDTQYF.

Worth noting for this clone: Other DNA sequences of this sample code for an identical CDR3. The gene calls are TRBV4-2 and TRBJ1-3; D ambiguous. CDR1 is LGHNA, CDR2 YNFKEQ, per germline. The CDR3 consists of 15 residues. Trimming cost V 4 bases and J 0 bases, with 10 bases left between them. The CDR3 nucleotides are TGTGCCAGCAGCCCGCCCGACAACTCTGGAAACACCATATATTTT. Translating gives CASSPPDNSGNTIYF.